Listed below are T cell receptor beta chains from one sample, sequenced in a study of T cell changes during pregnancy in multiple sclerosis. TCRdb keeps only in-frame clones here, not all; method: immunoSEQ multiplex PCR. Of approximately 100,000 clones in the sample, approximately 92% were seen once. The sample here was peripheral blood, taken in the first trimester of pregnancy. Receptors were obtained from a female donor with multiple sclerosis, enrolled in a pregnancy study. Both conserved end residues are part of each CDR3. The D gene is left open where the match is weak. The listing skips clone size in some rows; elsewhere it reads once, few, many or a size class.

d_call | j_call | v_call | clone_size | cdr3_nt | cdr3_aa
. | TRBJ1-1 | TRBV7-3 | . | TGTGCCAGCAGCTCCTCTCCCCTGACAACGAACACTGAAGCTTTCTTT | CASSSSPLTTNTEAFF
. | TRBJ2-5 | TRBV13 | . | TGTGCCAGCAGCTCGGAAGAGGAACAAGAGACCCAGTACTTC | CASSSEEEQETQYF
. | TRBJ2-7 | TRBV6-5 | few | TGTGCCAACCGGTCGCCGAGGACTTCTTCCTACGAGCAGTACTTC | CANRSPRTSSYEQYF
. | TRBJ2-7 | TRBV9 | . | TGTGCCAGCAGCGCCGACAGTGGCGAGCAGTACTTC | CASSADSGEQYF
TRBD2 | TRBJ2-2 | TRBV12-5 | . | TGTGCTAGTGGTTTGGTAACACGGGGGGGGAACACCGGGGAGCTGTTTTTT | CASGLVTRGGNTGELFF
TRBD2 | TRBJ2-3 | TRBV5-1 | . | TGCGCCAGCAGCCCCATGGGGGGGATCGATACGCAGTATTTT | CASSPMGGIDTQYF
. | TRBJ2-1 | TRBV10-3 | . | TGTGCCATCAGTGAGACAACGCGACAGTACAATGAGCAGTTCTTC | CAISETTRQYNEQFF
TRBD1 | TRBJ2-7 | TRBV5-1 | . | TGCGCCAGCAGGAGCGACAGGGGCAGGGACGAGCAGTACTTC | CASRSDRGRDEQYF
TRBD2 | TRBJ2-1 | TRBV5-6 | . | TGTGCCAGCAGCTTGGGGCGGGGGTACAATGAGCAGTTCTTC | CASSLGRGYNEQFF
. | TRBJ1-5 | TRBV27 | . | TGTGCCAGCAGCCGCAGTAGCAATCAGCCCCAGCATTTT | CASSRSSNQPQHF
TRBD2 | TRBJ2-1 | TRBV27 | . | TGTGCCAGTTCGGGACTAGCGGGGGAGAATGAGCAGTTCTTC | CASSGLAGENEQFF
. | TRBJ2-2 | TRBV11-3 | few | TGTGCCAGCAGCACCCCCGGGACAATGAACACCGGGGAGCTGTTTTTT | CASSTPGTMNTGELFF
. | TRBJ2-2 | TRBV5-1 | . | TGCGCCAGCAGTAGGGGTTGGCAGGGCACCGGGGAGCTGTTTTTT | CASSRGWQGTGELFF
. | TRBJ2-3 | TRBV2 | . | TGTGCCACCACGAGGGAGGGGGGCATATCCACAGATACGCAGTATTTT | CATTREGGISTDTQYF
. | TRBJ2-2 | TRBV7-9 | . | TGTGCCAGCAGCTTTCGGAGCCCCCGAGGGAACACCGGGGAGCTGTTTTTT | CASSFRSPRGNTGELFF
. | TRBJ1-1 | TRBV7-9 | once | TGTGCCAGCAGCCCCTCCGGGGTTCGCGAAGCTTTCTTT | CASSPSGVREAFF
. | TRBJ2-2 | TRBV5-1 | . | TGCGCCAGCAGCCACGACAAGATCACCGGGGAGCTGTTTTTT | CASSHDKITGELFF
. | TRBJ1-6 | TRBV5-5 | . | TGTGCCAGCAGCTTGGGCGGCTCCTATAATTCACCCCTCCACTTT | CASSLGGSYNSPLHF
TRBD2 | TRBJ2-7 | TRBV12-5 | . | TGTGCTAGTGGTTGGGTGGGGGGGTTCGAGCAGTACTTC | CASGWVGGFEQYF
TRBD1 | TRBJ1-2 | TRBV5-1 | . | TGCGCCAGCACCAGACAGGGCCCCCATGGCTACACCTTC | CASTRQGPHGYTF
. | TRBJ1-2 | TRBV7-6 | . | TGTGCCAGCAGCTTAGGCCGGGGGGGAGATGGCTACACCTTC | CASSLGRGGDGYTF
TRBD1 | TRBJ2-3 | TRBV5-4 | . | TGTGCCAGCAGCGATCACGGGACAGTGATTAGCACAGATACGCAGTATTTT | CASSDHGTVISTDTQYF
. | TRBJ2-3 | TRBV7-9 | . | TGTGCCAGCAGCTTAGTTACAGGGACAGATACGCAGTATTTT | CASSLVTGTDTQYF
. | TRBJ1-2 | TRBV2 | . | TGTGCCAGCACGCGGGGTAGCTATGGCTACACCTTC | CASTRGSYGYTF
. | TRBJ2-5 | TRBV6-6 | . | TGTGCCAGCTGGACAGATCGGGTTGGAGAGACCCAGTACTTC | CASWTDRVGETQYF
. | TRBJ2-3 | TRBV6-1 | . | TGTGCCAGCACTAAGCGGAGCACAGATACGCAGTATTTT | CASTKRSTDTQYF
. | TRBJ1-3 | TRBV2 | . | TGTGCCAGCACGAGGGCCCCAAGCTCTGGAAACACCATATATTTT | CASTRAPSSGNTIYF
TRBD1 | TRBJ2-1 | TRBV30 | . | TGTGCCTGGGGGGGACAGGGTATGGGCAATGAGCAGTTCTTC | CAWGGQGMGNEQFF
. | TRBJ1-1 | TRBV6-5 | . | TGTGCCAGCAGTTACTCGGCGGGTATGAACACTGAAGCTTTCTTT | CASSYSAGMNTEAFF
. | TRBJ2-7 | TRBV4-1 | . | TGCGCCAGCAGCCAAGCTTTCGGGTACGACGAGCAGTACTTC | CASSQAFGYDEQYF
. | TRBJ1-5 | TRBV19 | . | TGTGCCAGTAGTATCAAATTACACGTCAACAATCAGCCCCAGCATTTT | CASSIKLHVNNQPQHF
. | TRBJ1-6 | TRBV6-5 | . | TGTGCCAGCGCGAGCTCCTATAATTCACCCCTCCACTTT | CASASSYNSPLHF
. | TRBJ2-7 | TRBV11-2 | . | TGTGCCAGCAGCCCGGGGGACGGCTCCTACGAGCAGTACTTC | CASSPGDGSYEQYF
. | TRBJ1-1 | TRBV19 | . | TGTGCCAGTAGTACCGGAGGAGAAGCTTTCTTT | CASSTGGEAFF
. | TRBJ1-2 | TRBV5-1 | . | TGCGCCAGCAGCTTGGGGTCAGGGGATTGGGGCTACACCTTC | CASSLGSGDWGYTF
. | TRBJ2-2 | TRBV5-1 | . | TGCGCCAGCAGCTTGGAGGGGGTAGACACCGGGGAGCTGTTTTTT | CASSLEGVDTGELFF
TRBD1 | TRBJ1-6 | TRBV27 | once | TGTGCCAGCAGTTCCCCATTGACAGGGGGGAGAAGTTCACCCCTCCACTTT | CASSSPLTGGRSSPLHF
. | TRBJ2-3 | TRBV7-9 | . | TGTGCCAGCAGGGCAAGCGGACAGAGATTTTCAGATACGCAGTATTTT | CASRASGQRFSDTQYF
. | TRBJ2-6 | TRBV5-6 | . | TGTGCCAGCAGCTTGGCGGGACACCTCTCTGGGGCCAACGTCCTGACTTTC | CASSLAGHLSGANVLTF
TRBD1 | TRBJ2-5 | TRBV5-1 | . | TGCGCCAGCAGCACTACGACAGGGACCCAAGAGACCCAGTACTTC | CASSTTTGTQETQYF
TRBD1 | TRBJ2-1 | TRBV10-3 | . | TGTGCCATCACGGACAGGGACTACAATGAGCAGTTCTTC | CAITDRDYNEQFF
TRBD1 | TRBJ1-5 | TRBV19 | . | TGTGCCAGTACCCAATTTCACAGGGGGCGCGTGGATCAGCCCCAGCATTTT | CASTQFHRGRVDQPQHF
TRBD1 | TRBJ2-2 | TRBV9 | . | TGTGCCAGCAGCGCTGGACAGGGGGGATGGACCGGGGAGCTGTTTTTT | CASSAGQGGWTGELFF
. | TRBJ1-5 | TRBV27 | . | TGTGCCAGCAGCCCCGGGATGGGTGGCCAGCCCCAGCATTTT | CASSPGMGGQPQHF
. | TRBJ1-1 | TRBV7-6 | . | TGTGCCAGCAGCGGGCTCGGGGGGGACACTGAAGCTTTCTTT | CASSGLGGDTEAFF
. | TRBJ1-2 | TRBV2 | . | TGTGCCAGCAGTTCGTCCAGGGGCAATAACTATGGCTACACCTTC | CASSSSRGNNYGYTF
TRBD1 | TRBJ1-2 | TRBV2 | . | TGTGCCAGCAAGGGACAGGGAGATCGGGGCTACACCTTC | CASKGQGDRGYTF
. | TRBJ2-5 | TRBV6-1 | . | TGTGCCAGCAGAAAAGGGGCATCTGAGACCCAGTACTTC | CASRKGASETQYF
. | TRBJ2-7 | TRBV19 | . | TGTGCCAGTAGTACAGGGGCGGACGAGCAGTACTTC | CASSTGADEQYF
TRBD2 | TRBJ2-5 | TRBV6-4 | . | TGTGCCAGCAGTGTTAGCGGGGGGGACCAAGAGACCCAGTACTTC | CASSVSGGDQETQYF
. | TRBJ2-1 | TRBV27 | . | TGTGCCAGCAGTCCAAACTACAATGAGCAGTTCTTC | CASSPNYNEQFF
. | TRBJ1-2 | TRBV5-1 | . | TGCGCCAGCAGCTTGGGGCAGGTATCCGGCTACACCTTC | CASSLGQVSGYTF
. | TRBJ1-5 | TRBV9 | . | TGTGCCAGCAGCGTAGGGGTGGAGGGAGGGTTGCCCCAGCATTTT | CASSVGVEGGLPQHF
. | TRBJ1-1 | TRBV7-6 | . | TGTGCCAGCGTGCCCTACCGCGGGGCCACTGAAGCTTTCTTT | CASVPYRGATEAFF
TRBD2 | TRBJ2-1 | TRBV7-3 | . | TGTGCCAGCAGCTTAAAGGTGGGCGGGGGGAAACACAATGAGCAGTTCTTC | CASSLKVGGGKHNEQFF
. | TRBJ2-7 | TRBV7-8 | . | TGTGCCAGCAGCTTAGCTAAGCCGGGAAACGAGCAGTACTTC | CASSLAKPGNEQYF
. | TRBJ2-2 | TRBV29-1 | once | TGCAGCGTTGAGGCGGGGCGCCCTAACACCGGGGAGCTGTTTTTT | CSVEAGRPNTGELFF